These 20 T cell receptor beta chains were sequenced from one sample in a study of technical replicates of blood from several donors. TCRdb's table, derived via immunoSEQ multiplex PCR, lists solely in-frame clones and lacks some. The table has around 50,000 clones, about 95% seen once. The sequenced sample was T cells isolated from PBMCs. The receptors here all came from a human donor in good health.

The chain couples TRBV5-1 to TRBJ1-1; D unresolved. V was trimmed by 6 bases and J by 1 base, leaving 16 bases between them. The CDR3 is 15 amino acids. Germline loops: CDR1 SGHRS, CDR2 YFSETQ. The CDR3 sequence is CASTHGRGRNTEAFF. For the CDR3, the DNA is TGCGCCAGCACCCATGGTCGGGGTCGGAACACTGAAGCTTTCTTT.

This sequence joins TRBV28 and TRBJ2-1; 8 bases are a match to TRBD1. The ends lost 6 bases at V and 9 bases at J; junction bases unmatched: 4. Looked up from germline, CDR1 is MDHEN and CDR2 is SYDVKM. CDR3 size: 12 residues. This chain's CDR3 is CASRTGVGEQFF. The CDR3 DNA reads TGTGCCAGCAGGACAGGGGTCGGTGAGCAGTTCTTC.

This clone came up once. DNA of the CDR3: TGTGCCAGCAGCCAACTAGAGAGTCCCGAGCAGTACTTC. Translating it yields CASSQLESPEQYF. The V gene is TRBV14, the J gene TRBJ2-7; D gene uncertain. The ends were cut back, 2 bases at V and 6 bases at J, with 11 bases in the middle. CDR3 length: 13 residues. Looked up from germline, CDR1 is SGHDN and CDR2 is FVKESK.

This chain connects TRBV4-1 to TRBJ2-1; TRBD2 agrees at 9 bases. V shed 0 bases and J 16 bases; nucleotides not matched to a gene: 10. CDR1 and CDR2 from the germline V gene are MGHRA and YSYEKL. The CDR3 contains 14 residues. Here the CDR3 reads CASSQDYATSGNFF. The DNA for the CDR3 is TGCGCCAGCAGCCAAGATTATGCGACTAGCGGAAATTTCTTC.

The J gene is TRBJ2-5, the V gene TRBV11-2; 11 positions match TRBD1. The CDR3 consists of 14 residues. Germline values: CDR1 SGHAT, CDR2 FQNNGV. V trimming: 4 bases; J trimming: 4 bases; junction bases outside the gene matches: 2. The CDR3: CASSWTGGVETQYF. DNA for the CDR3: TGTGCCAGCAGCTGGACAGGGGGCGTAGAGACCCAGTACTTC.

The V and J genes are TRBV5-4 and TRBJ1-3; D perhaps matches TRBD1 (6 bases). The germline V and J ends were trimmed by 3 bases and 4 bases, with 11 bases remaining between them. This CDR3 comprises 14 residues. The germline V gene has CDR1 SGHNT and CDR2 YYREEE (reference sequence). CDR3 nucleotide sequence: TGTGCCAGCAGCTCCCGGGACAAGGGAAACACCATATATTTT. Translated: CASSSRDKGNTIYF.

The chain joins TRBV28 to TRBJ2-1; D remains ambiguous. The CDR3 is made up of 13 amino acids. Germline CDR1 and CDR2: MDHEN and SYDVKM. V was clipped by 7 bases and J by 1 base, with 8 bases between them. CDR3 DNA sequence: TGTGCCAGCACTTTTAGATCCTACAATGAGCAGTTCTTC. Amino acids: CASTFRSYNEQFF. Full variable domain (outside the CDR3, taken from reference TRBV28 and TRBJ2-1): DVKVTQSSRYLVKRTGEKVFLECVQDMDHENMFWYRQDPGLGLRLIYFSYDVKMKEKGDIPEGYSVSREKKERFSLILESASTNQTSMYLCASTFRSYNEQFFGPGTRLTVL.

V gene TRBV5-6 combines with J gene TRBJ1-5; possibly TRBD1 for D (5 bases). This CDR3 has 19 residues. The V gene's germline CDR1 is SGHDT and CDR2 YYEEEE. V lost 0 bases, J lost 5 bases, and 24 bases lay in between. The DNA of the CDR3 is TGTGCCAGCAGCTTGGCCGGACCCAGGGTAAACTCTTCCCATCAGCCCCAGCATTTT. Protein: CASSLAGPRVNSSHQPQHF.

This chain links TRBV6-5 with TRBJ1-1; possibly TRBD1 for D (5 bases). Looked up from germline, CDR1 is MNHEY and CDR2 is SVGAGI. Between the trimmed V and J ends, which lost 5 bases and 1 base, there was a span of 8 bases. The CDR3 runs 13 residues. CDR3 in DNA: TGTGCCAGCAGTCGAACAGGGAACACTGAAGCTTTCTTT. Residues: CASSRTGNTEAFF.

The rearrangement links TRBV5-1 to TRBJ1-3; no clear D gene. Deletions cut 0 bases from V and 0 bases from J, with 13 bases between. CDR1 SGHRS and CDR2 YFSETQ come from the germline V gene. CDR3 size: 17 residues. The CDR3 bases are TGCGCCAGCAGCTTGGAGTCAGGTGAAATCTCTGGAAACACCATATATTTT. Residues: CASSLESGEISGNTIYF.

This chain links TRBV5-1 with TRBJ2-5; perhaps TRBD1 as D (6 bases). Germline assignment: CDR1 SGHRS and CDR2 YFSETQ. This CDR3 comprises 15 residues. Trimming cost V 4 bases and J 4 bases, with 17 bases left between them. The DNA for the CDR3 is TGCGCCAGCAGCATTGCATTAGGGGGTCGAGAGACCCAGTACTTC. Translated, it gives CASSIALGGRETQYF.

The gene calls are TRBV11-2 and TRBJ2-4; 10 bases are a match to TRBD2. The CDR3 consists of 16 residues. The germline gives CDR1 SGHAT, CDR2 FQNNGV. Trimming at V came to 5 bases and at J to 7 bases, leaving 11 bases not matched to a gene. The CDR3 protein is CASSRVLAGFDNIQYF. CDR3 nucleotides: TGTGCCAGCAGCCGAGTACTAGCGGGATTTGATAACATTCAGTACTTC.

This clone has a single count. The V call is TRBV7-2, the J call TRBJ1-2; 7 nucleotides line up with TRBD1. The ends lost 2 bases at V and 8 bases at J; junction bases unmatched: 8. The CDR3 extends over 14 amino acids. The V gene's germline CDR1 is SGHTA and CDR2 FQGNSA. CDR3 sequence: CASSLPKGQTGYTF. CDR3 nucleotides: TGTGCCAGCAGCTTACCTAAGGGACAGACCGGCTACACCTTC.

This CDR3 reads CAINRDSSDYEQYF. CDR3 DNA sequence: TGTGCCATCAACCGGGACAGTTCGGACTACGAGCAGTACTTC. The V and J genes are TRBV10-3 and TRBJ2-7, with 7 bases matching TRBD1. The ends lost 7 bases at V and 3 bases at J; junction bases unmatched: 9. The CDR3 spans 14 residues. Germline V gene sequence: CDR1 ENHRY, CDR2 SYGVKD.

This sequence joins TRBV9 and TRBJ1-4, with 9 bases aligning to TRBD1. With V trimmed by 2 bases and J by 5 bases, 4 bases remained unmatched. Germline V gene data show CDR1 as SGDLS and CDR2 as YYNGEE. The CDR3 spans 15 residues. The CDR3 sequence: CASSVATGGNEKLFF. CDR3 in DNA: TGTGCCAGCAGCGTGGCGACAGGGGGAAATGAAAAACTGTTTTTT.

This clone appeared a single time. The rearrangement joins TRBV12-5 to TRBJ2-1; D is possibly TRBD2 (6 bases). V was trimmed by 0 bases and J by 8 bases, leaving 14 bases between them. Germline assignment: CDR1 LGHNT and CDR2 FRNRAP. The CDR3 length is 15 residues. The CDR3: CASGLVPGGGDEQFF. The DNA of the CDR3 is TGTGCTAGTGGTTTGGTCCCCGGGGGAGGTGATGAGCAGTTCTTC.

The chain is built from TRBV7-6 and TRBJ1-2; weak D call: TRBD1 (5 bases). Germline CDR1 reads SGHVS; CDR2 reads FNYEAQ. The V and J ends lost 0 bases and 13 bases respectively, with 18 bases between them. The CDR3 has 14 amino acids. The CDR3 region is CASSLARSGKGSTF. The DNA of the CDR3 is TGTGCCAGCAGCTTAGCGCGGTCAGGGAAAGGGTCCACCTTC.

This chain joins TRBV10-1 and TRBJ1-2, with 9 positions matching TRBD1. This CDR3 contains 15 residues. V was pared by 4 bases and J by 5 bases, with 8 bases of the junction left unmatched. Germline CDR1 reads WNHNN; CDR2 reads SYGVQD (reference sequence). The chain's CDR3 is CASSGGVGQGYGYTF. The CDR3 DNA reads as TGCGCCAGCAGTGGGGGGGTGGGACAGGGTTATGGCTACACCTTC.

The rearrangement joins TRBV6-5 to TRBJ2-5, with TRBD2 identical over 9 bases. Trimming took 0 bases from V and 4 from J; bases not matched to a gene: 6. The CDR3 is made up of 16 amino acids. CDR1 and CDR2 from the germline V gene are MNHEY and SVGAGI. CDR3 nucleotides: TGTGCCAGCAGTTACTCAATAGCGGGAGTTGGAGAGACCCAGTACTTC. Translated: CASSYSIAGVGETQYF.

The chain employs TRBV11-3 and TRBJ2-5; TRBD2 aligns across 8 bases. CDR3 length equals 14 residues. The germline V gene encodes CDR1 SGHNT and CDR2 YENEEA. With 6 bases clipped from V and 5 bases from J, the junction kept 8 bases outside the gene matches. CDR3 DNA: TGTGCCAGCAGTCAGCGGGGGCAGTCGGAGACCCAGTACTTC. Translating it yields CASSQRGQSETQYF.